Below are 30 T cell receptor beta chains sequenced from a single sample in a study of breast tumors, draining lymph nodes, adjacent tissues. TCRdb passed the multiplex PCR reads through MiXCR, listing each CDR3 protein once. Altogether around 300,000 distinct CDR3 sequences are present, around 30% being singletons, with the ten largest covering 1.1%. Axillary draining lymph nodes of breast cancer patients supplied the node samples. Material for sequencing was axillary lymph node tissue. The origin of the receptors is a female donor with breast cancer. Some clones in this sample may be carry-over from other donors' samples.

This clonotype was seen a handful of times. This chain joins TRBV27 and TRBJ2-3, with D possibly TRBD2 on 5 matching bases. CDR1 is MNHEY and CDR2 is SMNVEV in the germline V gene (reference sequence). V lost 8 bases to trimming and J lost 0 bases, with 27 bases between them. There are 19 residues in the CDR3. As DNA, the CDR3 is TGTGCCAGCCGACCCCTCCGGGTGGGCGGAGGCGCTAGCACAGATACGCAGTATTTT. Translation: CASRPLRVGGGASTDTQYF.

This clonotype was picked up many times. The chain links TRBV6-6 to TRBJ2-7, with 7 nucleotides matching TRBD2. CDR1 is MNHNY and CDR2 is SVGAGI in the germline V gene (reference sequence). The CDR3 spans 16 residues. V gave up 8 bases and J gave up 2 bases; unmatched junction bases: 15. The CDR3 coding sequence is TGTGCCAGCGCTAGCCCCCGGGCGGGAGCGACCTACGAGCAGTACTTC. Residues: CASASPRAGATYEQYF.

A note on this clonotype: This may come from a read error, since a much larger clone is one base off. V gene TRBV19 combines with J gene TRBJ2-1, with 8 bases aligning to TRBD2. Germline V gene sequence: CDR1 LNHDA, CDR2 SQIVND (reference sequence). This CDR3 has 16 amino acids. CDR3 coding DNA: TGTGCCAGTGGTATAAAAGCTAGCGGGCCACAAGGTGAGCAGTTCTTC. Its translation is CASGIKASGPQGEQFF. Drawing the rest from reference TRBV19 and TRBJ2-1, the complete variable domain is DGGITQSPKYLFRKEGQNVTLSCEQNLNHDAMYWYRQDPGQGLRLIYYSQIVNDFQKGDIAEGYSVSREKKESFPLTVTSAQKNPTAFYLCASGIKASGPQGEQFFGPGTRLTVL.

The V gene is TRBV18, the J gene TRBJ2-7; 7 nucleotides line up with TRBD2. Looked up from germline, CDR1 is KGHSH and CDR2 is LQKENI. The junction had 8 bases not matched to a gene; V was cut back by 6 bases and J by 6 bases. This CDR3 comprises 13 residues. CDR3 nucleotides: TGTGCCAGCTCCCAACTGGGGGGGTCCGAGCAGTACTTC. It specifies CASSQLGGSEQYF.

The sample holds many counts of this clonotype. V is TRBV19 and J is TRBJ2-1; 8 positions agree with TRBD2. The germline gives CDR1 LNHDA, CDR2 SQIVND (reference sequence). J was trimmed by 8 bases and V by 7 bases; bases with no gene match: 10. CDR3 length: 14 residues. CDR3 region: CASNGGRTGYEQFF. The CDR3 DNA follows: TGTGCCAGTAATGGCGGGAGGACCGGGTATGAGCAGTTCTTC.

This clonotype was seen more than once but under ten times. The chain links TRBV28 to TRBJ2-7; D perhaps matches TRBD2 (6 bases). Trimming took off 7 bases at V and 4 bases at J, with 11 bases between the two ends. Germline CDR1 MDHEN, CDR2 SYDVKM. The CDR3 runs 12 residues. The CDR3 protein is CASTSASYEQYF. DNA of the CDR3: TGTGCCAGCACTAGCGCCTCGTACGAGCAGTACTTC.

This chain joins TRBV7-3 and TRBJ2-5; 10 nucleotides match TRBD2. Germline-derived CDR1 and CDR2 are SGHTA and FQGTGA. The CDR3 is 16 residues long. V shed 4 bases and J 2 bases; nucleotides not matched to a gene: 7. This CDR3 reads CASSYSGLAVQETQYF. Written as DNA, the CDR3 is TGTGCCAGCAGCTACTCAGGACTAGCGGTACAAGAGACCCAGTACTTC.

This clonotype has at least ten counts. The chain combines TRBV6-1 with TRBJ1-4, with 11 bases identical to TRBD1. This CDR3 comprises 15 residues. From germline, CDR1 is MNHNS and CDR2 SASEGT. Trimming cost V 4 bases and J 8 bases; bases outside gene matches: 6. The CDR3: CASSVRTGGMEKLFF. DNA of the CDR3: TGTGCCAGCAGTGTCCGGACAGGGGGCATGGAAAAACTGTTTTTT.

This clonotype was observed a handful of times. The chain is built from TRBV2 and TRBJ2-2; 8 bases match TRBD1. The germline V gene has CDR1 SNHLY and CDR2 FYNNEI. Germline trimming cut 9 bases from V and 5 bases from J; bases unmatched to any gene: 8. The CDR3 runs to 14 residues. DNA of the CDR3: TGTGCCAGTCAGGGGGCGGGTAGGACCGGGGAGCTGTTTTTT. Protein product: CASQGAGRTGELFF.

This clonotype came up many times. The V and J genes are TRBV7-8 and TRBJ1-5; TRBD1 agrees at 7 bases. Looked up from germline, CDR1 is SGHVS and CDR2 is FQNEAQ. The CDR3 has 16 residues. The V gene end was trimmed by 5 bases and the J gene end by 3 bases; junction bases not matched to a gene: 10. The CDR3 region is CASSEQGIFDNQPQHF. The CDR3 DNA follows: TGTGCCAGCAGCGAACAGGGGATCTTTGACAATCAGCCCCAGCATTTT.

For this clonotype: A much larger clone lies a single base off, so this may be a read error. The CDR3 is CASSFTSSGSWYEQYF. CDR3 nucleotide sequence: TGTGCCAGCAGTTTCACGTCTAGCGGGAGCTGGTACGAGCAGTACTTC. The chain links TRBV12-3 or TRBV12-4 to TRBJ2-7; 10 bases agree with TRBD2. The CDR3 is 16 amino acids. The ends lost 3 bases at V and 4 bases at J; junction bases unmatched: 9.

This clonotype was recorded many times. J is TRBJ2-2 and V is TRBV13, with 12 bases identical to TRBD2. V trimming: 4 bases; J trimming: 3 bases; junction bases outside the gene matches: 3. Germline V lookup: CDR1 PRHDT, CDR2 FYEKMQ (reference sequence). The CDR3 runs to 16 residues. The CDR3, as DNA: TGTGCCAGCAGCTGGAGACTAGCGGGAGACACCGGGGAGCTGTTTTTT. Protein: CASSWRLAGDTGELFF. The variable domain in full, with the rest retrieved from reference TRBV13 and TRBJ2-2, is AAGVIQSPRHLIKEKRETATLKCYPIPRHDTVYWYQQGPGQDPQFLISFYEKMQSDKGSIPDRFSAQQFSDYHSELNMSSLELGDSALYFCASSWRLAGDTGELFFGEGSRLTVL.

The chain is built from TRBV3-1 and TRBJ1-5; TRBD1 matches 9 bases. V lost 3 bases to trimming and J lost 7 bases; unmatched junction nucleotides: 4. CDR1 LGHDT and CDR2 YNNKEL come from the germline V gene (reference sequence). This CDR3 has 14 amino acids. The CDR3 region is CASSHTGGRQPQHF. The CDR3 DNA follows: TGTGCCAGCAGCCACACAGGGGGCCGCCAGCCCCAGCATTTT.

This clonotype was observed at least ten times. V is TRBV7-9 and J is TRBJ2-5; D gene unclear. The CDR3 sequence is 15 residues long. Germline-derived CDR1 and CDR2 are SEHNR and FQNEAQ (reference sequence). V was pared by 2 bases and J by 0 bases, with 10 bases between. CDR3 nucleotides: TGTGCCAGCAGCTTACGGGCTGGAGACCAAGAGACCCAGTACTTC. Its translation: CASSLRAGDQETQYF. The full variable domain, with the rest looked up from reference TRBV7-9 and TRBJ2-5, is DTGVSQNPRHKITKRGQNVTFRCDPISEHNRLYWYRQTLGQGPEFLTYFQNEAQLEKSRLLSDRFSAERPKGSFSTLEIQRTEQGDSAMYLCASSLRAGDQETQYFGPGTRLLVL.

This clonotype was seen at least ten times. The chain has TRBV12-3 or TRBV12-4 and TRBJ1-2; perhaps TRBD1 as D (6 bases). This CDR3 has 14 amino acids. Deletions cut 7 bases from V and 1 base from J, with 13 bases between. The CDR3 sequence: CASTTGTLNYGYTF. Here the CDR3 DNA reads TGTGCCAGCACCACCGGGACACTTAACTATGGCTACACCTTC.

This clonotype was picked up many times. The genes are TRBV20-1 and TRBJ2-5; the match to TRBD2 covers 7 bases. This CDR3 spans 12 amino acids. CDR1 DFQATT and CDR2 SNEGSKA come from the germline V gene (reference sequence). With V trimmed by 6 bases and J by 5 bases, 6 bases remained unmatched. The CDR3 loop reads CSASGRRETQYF. The DNA for the CDR3 is TGCAGTGCCTCCGGGAGGAGGGAGACCCAGTACTTC.

In its sample, this clonotype was seen many times. The chain links TRBV6-5 to TRBJ2-7; 8 nucleotides match TRBD1. CDR1 and CDR2 (germline): MNHEY, SVGAGI. The CDR3 covers 13 residues. J lost 5 bases, V lost 7 bases, and 7 bases had no gene match. The CDR3 protein is CASKGRGLHEQYF. In DNA form, the CDR3 reads TGTGCCAGCAAGGGCAGGGGGCTCCACGAGCAGTACTTC.

This clonotype appeared many times. The chain is built from TRBV30 and TRBJ2-7; TRBD2 might be the D (6 bases). The germline V gene encodes CDR1 GTSNPN and CDR2 SVGIG (reference sequence). V was clipped by 8 bases and J by 7 bases, with 15 bases between them. The CDR3 totals 11 residues. Written as DNA, the CDR3 is TGTGCCGGCGGGACCCCTGGGGAGCAGTACTTC. Amino acids: CAGGTPGEQYF.

The table lists this clonotype with many counts. The gene calls are TRBV7-2 and TRBJ1-5; 9 positions agree with TRBD1. The CDR3 is 16 amino acids. Germline CDR1 and CDR2: SGHTA and FQGNSA. V shed 1 base and J 1 base; nucleotides not matched to a gene: 2. CDR3 coding DNA: TGTGCCAGCAGCTTAGGGGGACAGGGCAGCAATCAGCCCCAGCATTTT. It translates to CASSLGGQGSNQPQHF.

As regards this clonotype: Being one base from a much bigger clone, this may be a read error. J is TRBJ2-1 and V is TRBV5-1; TRBD2 is a possible D gene (5 bases). The CDR3 has 15 residues. Germline CDR1 and CDR2: SGHRS and YFSETQ. CDR3 residues: CASSLGQAGYNGQFF. Here the CDR3 DNA reads TGCGCCAGCAGCTTGGGTCAGGCGGGCTACAATGGGCAGTTCTTC. The full variable domain, in which reference TRBV5-1 and TRBJ2-1 provide the parts outside the CDR3, is KAGVTQTPRYLIKTRGQQVTLSCSPISGHRSVSWYQQTPGQGLQFLFEYFSETQRNKGNFPGRFSGRQFSNSRSEMNVSTLELGDSALYLCASSLGQAGYNGQFFGPGTRLTVL.

This clonotype has ten or more counts. The chain recombines TRBV24-1 with TRBJ2-1, with D perhaps matching TRBD2 (5 bases). With 5 bases removed from V and 0 bases from J, the gap between germline ends came to 10 bases. The CDR3 is 15 residues long. The germline gives CDR1 KGHDR, CDR2 SFDVKD. CDR3 amino acids: CATSVGVSSYNEQFF. In nucleotides, the CDR3 is TGTGCCACCAGTGTCGGGGTGAGCTCCTACAATGAGCAGTTCTTC.

This clonotype was seen ten or more times. The chain couples TRBV9 to TRBJ1-5, with D hard to call. V lost 0 bases to trimming and J lost 7 bases, with 14 bases between them. There are 15 residues in the CDR3. From germline, CDR1 is SGDLS and CDR2 YYNGEE. The CDR3 DNA reads as TGTGCCAGCAGCGTAGGGGTTGTGGAGGGACAGCCCCAGCATTTT. It translates to CASSVGVVEGQPQHF.

The sample holds many counts of this clonotype. The V call is TRBV29-1, the J call TRBJ2-7, with 10 bases lining up with TRBD2. After removal of 6 bases from V and 7 bases from J, the junction contained 9 bases not matched to a gene. The CDR3 runs 13 residues. Germline values: CDR1 SQVTM, CDR2 ANQGSEA. This CDR3 reads CSVTGTSVGEQYF. CDR3 DNA: TGCAGCGTAACCGGGACTAGCGTTGGGGAGCAGTACTTC.

A word on this clonotype: A clone one base away is much larger, so this may be a read error. The final CDR3 position lacks the conserved phenylalanine or tryptophan, pointing to a likely read error. CDR3 region: CASSYTEDGSGELFL. For the CDR3, the DNA is TGTGCCAGCAGTTACACAGAAGACGGGTCCGGGGAGCTGTTTTTA. The V call is TRBV6-6, the J call TRBJ2-2; the D is unclear. Trimming stripped 2 bases from V and 6 bases from J, with 13 bases between. The germline gives CDR1 MNHNY, CDR2 SVGAGI (reference sequence). The CDR3 runs 15 residues.

Concerning this clonotype itself: One base away lies a much larger clone, so this may be a sequencing read error. The chain uses TRBV18 and TRBJ1-2; D uncertain. This CDR3 is 14 amino acids long. CDR1 KGHSH and CDR2 LQKENI come from the germline V gene. V shed 1 base and J shed 7 bases, with 13 bases lying between them. The DNA for the CDR3 is TGTGCCAGCTCACCACTGCCAGGTTCAGCTGGCTACACCTTC. Its translation is CASSPLPGSAGYTF.

This clonotype appeared a single time. This may come from a read error, since a much larger clone is one base off. The CDR3 ends on some other residue instead of the conserved phenylalanine or tryptophan, so this is likely a read error. The chain combines TRBV11-2 with TRBJ1-2; no clear D gene. V was shortened by 4 bases and J by 5 bases, with 5 bases between the two germline ends. CDR1 is SGHAT and CDR2 is FQNNGV in the germline V gene. The CDR3 length is 11 residues. The CDR3 loop reads CASSSQYGYTL. The DNA for the CDR3 is TGTGCCAGCAGCTCACAGTATGGCTACACCCTC.

Note on this clonotype: A much larger clone lies one base from this, so it may be a read error. The chain links TRBV5-1 to TRBJ2-1, with D uncertain. This CDR3 region has 13 residues. Germline CDR1 reads SGHRS; CDR2 reads YFSETQ. The CDR3 reads CASSLATPNDQFF. CDR3 nucleotides: TGCGCCAGCAGCTTGGCCACGCCCAATGACCAGTTCTTC.

The chain couples TRBV20-1 to TRBJ1-1, with no clear D. CDR3 size: 13 residues. V lost 5 bases and J lost 3, with 13 bases in between. Germline V CDR1 and CDR2: DFQATT, SNEGSKA (reference sequence). The CDR3: CSARPWRDTEAFF. CDR3 nucleotides: TGCAGTGCTCGACCTTGGCGAGACACTGAAGCTTTCTTT.

In its sample, this clonotype was seen once. V and J are TRBV20-1 and TRBJ2-1; TRBD2 aligns across 14 bases. With V trimmed by 5 bases and J by 8 bases, 5 bases remained unmatched. Germline V CDR1 and CDR2: DFQATT, SNEGSKA (reference sequence). The CDR3 loop spans 14 amino acids. CDR3 in amino acids: CSAATSGRVDEQFF. Here the CDR3 DNA reads TGCAGTGCTGCGACTAGCGGGAGGGTAGATGAGCAGTTCTTC.

As concerns this clonotype: A much more abundant neighbour one base away suggests this may be a read error. The chain uses TRBV12-3 or TRBV12-4 and TRBJ2-1, with D perhaps TRBD2 (5 bases). The CDR3 is 15 residues long. In DNA form, the CDR3 reads TGTGCCTGCAGTTTAGCGCGAGGGTACGGAAATGAGCAGTTCTTC. This sequence encodes CACSLARGYGNEQFF.